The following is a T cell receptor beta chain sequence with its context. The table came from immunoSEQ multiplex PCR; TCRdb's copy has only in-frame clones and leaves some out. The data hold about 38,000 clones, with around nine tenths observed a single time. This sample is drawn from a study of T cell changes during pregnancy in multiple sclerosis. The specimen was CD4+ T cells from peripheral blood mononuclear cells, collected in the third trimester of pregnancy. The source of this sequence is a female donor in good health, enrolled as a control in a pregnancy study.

CDR3 amino acids: CASSEWGGTEAFF. In DNA, the CDR3 is TGTGCCAGCAGTGAATGGGGGGGAACTGAAGCTTTCTTT. The chain is built from TRBV25-1 and TRBJ1-1; D is perhaps TRBD1 (5 bases). The V end was cut by 1 base, the J end by 5 bases, with 8 bases between. The germline V gene encodes CDR1 MGHDK and CDR2 SYGVNS. The CDR3 contains 13 residues.